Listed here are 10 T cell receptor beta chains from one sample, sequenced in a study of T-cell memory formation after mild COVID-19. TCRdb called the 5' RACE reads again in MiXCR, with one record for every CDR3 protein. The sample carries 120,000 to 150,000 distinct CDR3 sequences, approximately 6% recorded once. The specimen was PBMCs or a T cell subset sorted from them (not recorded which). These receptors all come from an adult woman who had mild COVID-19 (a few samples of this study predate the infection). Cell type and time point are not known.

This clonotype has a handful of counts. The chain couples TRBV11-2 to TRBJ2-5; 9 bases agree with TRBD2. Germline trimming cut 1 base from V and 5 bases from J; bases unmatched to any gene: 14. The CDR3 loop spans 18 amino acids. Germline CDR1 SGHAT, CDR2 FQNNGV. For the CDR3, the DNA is TGTGCCAGCAGCTTAGGCACGGGGGGAACTAGCGGGCTTGAGACCCAGTACTTC. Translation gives CASSLGTGGTSGLETQYF.

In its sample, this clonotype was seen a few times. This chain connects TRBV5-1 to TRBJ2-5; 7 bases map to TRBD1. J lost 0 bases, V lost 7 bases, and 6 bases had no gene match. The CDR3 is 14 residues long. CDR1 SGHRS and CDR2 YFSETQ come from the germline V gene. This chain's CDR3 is CASFRDSYQETQYF. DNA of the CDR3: TGCGCCAGCTTTAGGGACAGTTACCAAGAGACCCAGTACTTC.

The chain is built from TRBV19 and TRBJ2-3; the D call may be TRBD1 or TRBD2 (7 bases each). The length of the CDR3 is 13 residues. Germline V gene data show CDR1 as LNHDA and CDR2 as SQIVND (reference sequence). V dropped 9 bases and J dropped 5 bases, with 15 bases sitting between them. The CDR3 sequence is CASDDREGDTQYF. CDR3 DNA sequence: TGTGCCAGCGACGACAGGGAGGGAGATACGCAGTATTTT.

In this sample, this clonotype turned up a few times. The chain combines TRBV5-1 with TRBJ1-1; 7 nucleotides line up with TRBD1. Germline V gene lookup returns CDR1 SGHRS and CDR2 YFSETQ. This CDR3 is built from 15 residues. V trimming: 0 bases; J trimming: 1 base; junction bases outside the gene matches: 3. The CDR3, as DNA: TGCGCCAGCAGCTTGGGGACAGGAGGGAACACTGAAGCTTTCTTT. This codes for CASSLGTGGNTEAFF.

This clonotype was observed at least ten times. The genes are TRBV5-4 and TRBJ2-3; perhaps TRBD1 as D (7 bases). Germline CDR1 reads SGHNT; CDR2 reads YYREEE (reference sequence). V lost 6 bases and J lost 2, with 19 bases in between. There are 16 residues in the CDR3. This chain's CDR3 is CASTRGGGYPTDTQYF. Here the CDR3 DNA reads TGTGCCAGCACCCGAGGAGGGGGCTATCCCACAGATACGCAGTATTTT.

The DNA of the CDR3 is TGTGCCGGTCAGGGGAACCCAGATACGCAGTATTTT. This translates into CAGQGNPDTQYF. This chain connects TRBV7-9 to TRBJ2-3; D may be TRBD1 (6 bases). The CDR3 sequence is 12 residues long. V was pared by 11 bases and J by 4 bases, with 13 bases between. Germline V gene data show CDR1 as SEHNR and CDR2 as FQNEAQ (reference sequence).

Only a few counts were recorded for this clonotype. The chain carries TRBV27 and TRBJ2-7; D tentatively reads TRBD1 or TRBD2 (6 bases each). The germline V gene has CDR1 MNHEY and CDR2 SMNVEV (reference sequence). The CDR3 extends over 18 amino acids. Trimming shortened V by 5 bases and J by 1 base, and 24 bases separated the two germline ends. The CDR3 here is CASSRLDLGGFTSYEQYF. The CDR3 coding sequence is TGTGCCAGCAGTCGCCTGGATTTGGGGGGCTTTACATCCTACGAGCAGTACTTC.

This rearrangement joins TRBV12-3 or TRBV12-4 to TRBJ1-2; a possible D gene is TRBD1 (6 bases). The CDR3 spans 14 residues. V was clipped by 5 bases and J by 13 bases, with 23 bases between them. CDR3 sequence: CASSTTGKRLIGTF. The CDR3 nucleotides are TGTGCCAGCAGTACAACAGGGAAACGACTGATAGGCACCTTC.

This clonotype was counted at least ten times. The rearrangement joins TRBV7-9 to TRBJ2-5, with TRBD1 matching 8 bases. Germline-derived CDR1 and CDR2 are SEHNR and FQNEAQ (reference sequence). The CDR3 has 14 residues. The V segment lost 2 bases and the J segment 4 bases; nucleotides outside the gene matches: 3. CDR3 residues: CASSLRQGLETQYF. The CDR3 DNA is TGTGCCAGCAGCTTACGACAGGGGTTAGAGACCCAGTACTTC.

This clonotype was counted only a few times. The CDR3 nucleotides read TGCAGTGCTAGAGGAGCGACAGGGGCCCTACCCCAGCATTTT. Translating it yields CSARGATGALPQHF. The chain joins TRBV20-1 to TRBJ1-5; 8 bases fit TRBD1. The germline gives CDR1 DFQATT, CDR2 SNEGSKA (reference sequence). The CDR3 is 14 residues long. The V and J ends lost 1 base and 10 bases, in that order; junction bases with no gene match: 9.